These 23 T cell receptor beta chains share one sample of origin, sequenced in a study of cytomegalovirus exposure and HLA in healthy donors. Both 60 Vbeta primers and 13 Jbeta primers went into the PCR. This table comes from immunoSEQ multiplex PCR, and its TCRdb copy is limited to in-frame clones, with some not included. The profile shows 150,000 to 200,000 clones, roughly four fifths of them singletons. Sequencing used PBMCs. These TCRs come from a man in his fifties in good health and CMV-seropositive.

The chain has TRBV28 and TRBJ2-5, with 7 positions matching TRBD2. This CDR3 is 15 amino acids long. V was pared by 6 bases and J by 4 bases, with 11 bases of the junction left unmatched. Per the germline V gene, CDR1 is MDHEN and CDR2 is SYDVKM. CDR3 sequence reads: CASSPLASMGETQYF. CDR3 DNA sequence: TGTGCCAGCAGCCCACTAGCGTCAATGGGAGAGACCCAGTACTTC.

This chain connects TRBV30 to TRBJ1-1; 11 bases are a match to TRBD1. The CDR3 runs 15 residues. The V gene's germline CDR1 is GTSNPN and CDR2 SVGIG (reference sequence). Trimming took 1 base from V and 11 from J; bases not matched to a gene: 12. CDR3 residues: CAWSASPGTGGGAFF. CDR3 DNA: TGTGCCTGGAGTGCCTCTCCCGGGACAGGGGGGGGTGCTTTCTTT. Full variable domain (outside the CDR3, taken from reference TRBV30 and TRBJ1-1): SQTIHQWPATLVQPVGSPLSLECTVEGTSNPNLYWYRQAAGRGLQLLFYSVGIGQISSEVPQNLSASRPQDRQFILSSKKLLLSDSGFYLCAWSASPGTGGGAFFGQGTRLTVV.

CDR3 DNA: TGTGCCGCCCAATCCAGGGGACGCGAGCAGTACTTC. This encodes CAAQSRGREQYF. V and J are TRBV6-1 and TRBJ2-7; TRBD1 is a possible D gene (6 bases). Per the germline V gene, CDR1 is MNHNS and CDR2 is SASEGT. CDR3 size: 12 residues. V was pared by 11 bases and J by 6 bases, with 17 bases between.

The gene calls are TRBV18 and TRBJ1-3; maybe TRBD1 (6 bases). V lost 3 bases to trimming and J lost 0 bases, with 12 bases between them. CDR3 length equals 16 residues. CDR1 KGHSH and CDR2 LQKENI come from the germline V gene. The CDR3 DNA reads as TGTGCCAGCTCACCTTTACAGGGACACTCTGGAAACACCATATATTTT. Its protein product is CASSPLQGHSGNTIYF.

This sequence joins TRBV5-6 and TRBJ1-1; D is uncertain. CDR3 size: 13 residues. Germline V gene data show CDR1 as SGHDT and CDR2 as YYEEEE. The germline V and J ends were trimmed by 4 bases and 3 bases, with 10 bases remaining between them. CDR3 DNA sequence: TGTGCCAGCAGCCTGAACATTGACACTGAAGCTTTCTTT. Translation gives CASSLNIDTEAFF.

The rearrangement joins TRBV5-1 to TRBJ1-2; TRBD1 matches 7 bases. In germline, CDR1 is SGHRS, CDR2 YFSETQ. Germline trimming cut 0 bases from V and 2 bases from J; bases unmatched to any gene: 13. The CDR3 consists of 18 residues. This CDR3 reads CASSLGVIQGGGNYGYTF. The CDR3 coding sequence is TGCGCCAGCAGCTTGGGGGTGATTCAAGGGGGCGGCAACTATGGCTACACCTTC.

V is TRBV7-3 and J is TRBJ2-1; tentatively, D is TRBD2 (7 bases). The CDR3 totals 14 residues. Trimming stripped 3 bases from V and 8 bases from J, with 14 bases between. From germline, CDR1 is SGHTA and CDR2 FQGTGA. In DNA, the CDR3 is TGTGCCAGCAGCTTTCAAGGGGGAGGGGATGAGCAGTTCTTC. Its protein product is CASSFQGGGDEQFF.

J is TRBJ2-5 and V is TRBV7-2, with TRBD2 matching 10 bases. With 1 base clipped from V and 1 base from J, the junction kept 3 bases outside the gene matches. CDR3 size: 16 residues. Germline V lookup: CDR1 SGHTA, CDR2 FQGNSA. The CDR3 reads CASSLGASGGQETQYF. CDR3 sequence (DNA): TGTGCCAGCAGCTTAGGGGCTAGCGGGGGCCAAGAGACCCAGTACTTC.

This chain joins TRBV28 and TRBJ2-2; 8 bases map to TRBD1. This CDR3 spans 16 amino acids. The germline gives CDR1 MDHEN, CDR2 SYDVKM. The V gene end was trimmed by 6 bases and the J gene end by 2 bases; junction bases not matched to a gene: 8. The CDR3 region has the DNA TGTGCCAGCAGCAGTAGACAGGGGCGCAACACCGGGGAGCTGTTTTTT. Protein product: CASSSRQGRNTGELFF.

J is TRBJ2-3 and V is TRBV28; D is perhaps TRBD2 (6 bases). The CDR3 has 13 amino acids. Trimming removed 10 bases from V and 0 bases from J, with 11 bases in between. Germline-derived CDR1 and CDR2 are MDHEN and SYDVKM. For the CDR3, the DNA is TGTGCCACCTCGGGGGACAGCACAGATACGCAGTATTTT. Protein sequence: CATSGDSTDTQYF.

The CDR3 DNA sequence: TGTGCCAGCAGCGTAGGCTGGAGGGACAGGGGCCATGAAAAACTGTTTTTT. Protein sequence: CASSVGWRDRGHEKLFF. J is TRBJ1-4 and V is TRBV9, with TRBD1 identical over 10 bases. Losses at the gene ends were 0 bases for V and 6 bases for J; bases not matched to a gene: 8. This CDR3 is built from 17 residues. In germline, CDR1 is SGDLS, CDR2 YYNGEE.

This chain joins TRBV6-5 and TRBJ1-1; D remains ambiguous. Looked up from germline, CDR1 is MNHEY and CDR2 is SVGAGI. CDR3 length equals 15 residues. V dropped 2 bases and J dropped 1 base, with 11 bases sitting between them. CDR3 loop: CASSYVEGRNTEAFF. CDR3 bases: TGTGCCAGCAGTTACGTGGAGGGTCGGAACACTGAAGCTTTCTTT.

The rearrangement links TRBV9 to TRBJ1-2; weak D call: TRBD1 (6 bases). Germline CDR1 SGDLS, CDR2 YYNGEE. The ends were cut back, 3 bases at V and 8 bases at J, with 20 bases in the middle. The CDR3 length is 15 residues. The CDR3 sequence: CASSDTPGGGIGYTF. In nucleotides, the CDR3 is TGTGCCAGCAGCGACACACCTGGGGGCGGTATCGGCTACACCTTC. Filled out from reference TRBV9 and TRBJ1-2, the complete variable domain reads DSGVTQTPKHLITATGQRVTLRCSPRSGDLSVYWYQQSLDQGLQFLIQYYNGEERAKGNILERFSAQQFPDLHSELNLSSLELGDSALYFCASSDTPGGGIGYTFGSGTRLTVV.

J is TRBJ1-1 and V is TRBV7-9; D is possibly TRBD1 (6 bases). V was shortened by 1 base and J by 4 bases, with 13 bases between the two germline ends. Germline V gives CDR1 SEHNR, CDR2 FQNEAQ (reference sequence). The CDR3 runs to 15 residues. The CDR3 DNA sequence: TGTGCCAGCAGCTTAGAACAGGGCGGGAGCACTGAAGCTTTCTTT. The encoded protein is CASSLEQGGSTEAFF.

This chain's CDR3 is CASSTWDRGDYGYTF. CDR3 coding DNA: TGTGCCAGTAGCACATGGGACAGGGGGGACTATGGCTACACCTTC. This rearrangement joins TRBV19 to TRBJ1-2; 11 bases align to TRBD1. The J segment lost 3 bases and the V segment lost 6 bases, leaving 6 bases of the junction unmatched. Germline loops: CDR1 LNHDA, CDR2 SQIVND (reference sequence). The CDR3 runs to 15 residues.

The chain has TRBV6-1 and TRBJ1-1; a possible D gene is TRBD1 (5 bases). With 1 base removed from V and 4 bases from J, the gap between germline ends came to 10 bases. CDR1 MNHNS and CDR2 SASEGT come from the germline V gene. The length of the CDR3 is 14 residues. The CDR3 DNA follows: TGTGCCAGCAGTGAAGTCAGGAGGGGCACTGAAGCTTTCTTT. It translates to CASSEVRRGTEAFF.

The CDR3 spells CSVERVQGAAEAFF. The CDR3 nucleotides are TGCAGCGTTGAGCGGGTGCAGGGGGCGGCTGAAGCTTTCTTT. The V gene is TRBV29-1, the J gene TRBJ1-1; 8 bases line up with TRBD1. Germline V gene sequence: CDR1 SQVTM, CDR2 ANQGSEA. Trimming at V came to 3 bases and at J to 6 bases, leaving 9 bases not matched to a gene. The CDR3 length is 14 residues.

This chain uses TRBV5-4 with TRBJ2-3, with 7 bases that match TRBD1. Germline V gene data show CDR1 as SGHNT and CDR2 as YYREEE (reference sequence). V lost 0 bases, J lost 3 bases, and 4 bases stayed unmatched. The CDR3 spans 15 residues. The CDR3 nucleotides read TGTGCCAGCAGCTTGGTAGGGGGCAGGACAGATACGCAGTATTTT. This codes for CASSLVGGRTDTQYF.

The genes are TRBV19 and TRBJ1-5; D possibly corresponds to TRBD1 (6 bases). The CDR3 has 15 amino acids. Trimming pared 7 bases from V and 1 base from J, leaving 14 bases between. The V gene's germline CDR1 is LNHDA and CDR2 SQIVND (reference sequence). The CDR3 protein is CASNRQGLSNQPQHF. CDR3 nucleotides: TGTGCCAGTAACCGCCAGGGGCTCAGCAATCAGCCCCAGCATTTT.

This chain connects TRBV27 to TRBJ2-7; 9 positions match TRBD1. CDR1 MNHEY and CDR2 SMNVEV come from the germline V gene (reference sequence). V lost 4 bases to trimming and J lost 3 bases; unmatched junction nucleotides: 7. This CDR3 comprises 15 residues. CDR3 DNA: TGTGCCAGCAGTTACACAGGGGGCGGGCGCTACGAGCAGTACTTC. Encoded protein: CASSYTGGGRYEQYF.

Of note for this clone: Mismatch with germline at one junction end may stem from a read error. This rearrangement joins TRBV4-2 to TRBJ1-1; TRBD1 matches 9 bases. This CDR3 comprises 15 residues. The V gene's germline CDR1 is LGHNA and CDR2 YNFKEQ. In DNA form, the CDR3 reads TGTGCCAGCAGTCAAGGACAGGGGTTCGACACTGAAGCTTTCTTT. This translates into CASSQGQGFDTEAFF.

The V and J genes are TRBV19 and TRBJ2-2; 9 nucleotides match TRBD1. Germline assignment: CDR1 LNHDA and CDR2 SQIVND (reference sequence). The CDR3 consists of 16 residues. Trimming took 6 bases from V and 1 from J; bases not matched to a gene: 6. The CDR3 sequence: CASRDRQGGNTGELFF. CDR3 nucleotides: TGTGCCAGTAGGGATCGACAGGGGGGGAACACCGGGGAGCTGTTTTTT.

The chain joins TRBV19 to TRBJ1-2; D call uncertain. This CDR3 is 13 amino acids long. The V gene's germline CDR1 is LNHDA and CDR2 SQIVND (reference sequence). Trimming pared 5 bases from V and 3 bases from J, leaving 10 bases between. The CDR3 nucleotides are TGTGCCAGTAGTCCCACGTCAGACTATGGCTACACCTTC. Its translation: CASSPTSDYGYTF.